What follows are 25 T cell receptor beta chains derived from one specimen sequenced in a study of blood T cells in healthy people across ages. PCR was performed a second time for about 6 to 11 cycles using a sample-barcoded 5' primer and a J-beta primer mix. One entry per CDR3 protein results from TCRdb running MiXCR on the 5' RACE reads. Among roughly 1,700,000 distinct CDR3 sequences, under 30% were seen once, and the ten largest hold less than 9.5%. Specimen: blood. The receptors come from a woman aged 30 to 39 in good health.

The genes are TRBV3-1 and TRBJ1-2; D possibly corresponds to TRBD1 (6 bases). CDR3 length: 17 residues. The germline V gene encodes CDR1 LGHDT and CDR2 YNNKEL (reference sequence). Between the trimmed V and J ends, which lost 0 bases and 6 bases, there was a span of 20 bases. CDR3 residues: CASSQDPLQGPGNGYTF. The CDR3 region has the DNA TGTGCCAGCAGCCAAGATCCCCTACAGGGTCCGGGCAATGGCTACACCTTC.

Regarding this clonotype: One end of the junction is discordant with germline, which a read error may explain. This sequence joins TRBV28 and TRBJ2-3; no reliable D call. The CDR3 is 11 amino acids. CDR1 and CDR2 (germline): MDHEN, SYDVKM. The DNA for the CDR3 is TGTGCCAGCAGTTTATTAGATACGCGGTATTTT. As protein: CASSLLDTRYF.

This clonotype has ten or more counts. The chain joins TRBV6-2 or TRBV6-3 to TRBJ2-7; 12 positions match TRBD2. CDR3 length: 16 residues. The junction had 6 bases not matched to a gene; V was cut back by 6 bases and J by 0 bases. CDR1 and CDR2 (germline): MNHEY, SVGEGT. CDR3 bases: TGTGCCAGCAGCTCACTAGCGGGGGGCCCCTCCTACGAGCAGTACTTC. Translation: CASSSLAGGPSYEQYF.

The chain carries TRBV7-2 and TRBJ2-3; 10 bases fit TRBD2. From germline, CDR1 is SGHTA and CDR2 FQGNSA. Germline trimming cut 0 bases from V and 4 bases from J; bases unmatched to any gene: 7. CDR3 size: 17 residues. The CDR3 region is CASSLALLAGVADTQYF. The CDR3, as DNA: TGTGCCAGCAGCTTAGCGCTTCTAGCGGGAGTTGCAGATACGCAGTATTTT. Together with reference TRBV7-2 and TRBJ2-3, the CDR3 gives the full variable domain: GAGVSQSPSNKVTEKGKDVELRCDPISGHTALYWYRQSLGQGLEFLIYFQGNSAPDKSGLPSDRFSAERTGGSVSTLTIQRTQQEDSAVYLCASSLALLAGVADTQYFGPGTRLTVL.

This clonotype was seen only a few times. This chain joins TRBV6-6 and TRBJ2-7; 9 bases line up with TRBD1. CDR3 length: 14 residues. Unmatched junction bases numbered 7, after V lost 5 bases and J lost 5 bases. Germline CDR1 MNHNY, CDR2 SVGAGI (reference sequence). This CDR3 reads CASSPGQGFHEQYF. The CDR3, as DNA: TGTGCCAGCAGTCCGGGACAGGGTTTCCACGAGCAGTACTTC.

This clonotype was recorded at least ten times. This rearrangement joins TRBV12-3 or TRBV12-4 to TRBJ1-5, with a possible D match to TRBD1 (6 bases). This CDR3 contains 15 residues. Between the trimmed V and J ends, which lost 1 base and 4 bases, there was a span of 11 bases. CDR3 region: CASSLGDTANQPQHF. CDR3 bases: TGTGCCAGCAGTTTAGGGGACACGGCAAATCAGCCCCAGCATTTT.

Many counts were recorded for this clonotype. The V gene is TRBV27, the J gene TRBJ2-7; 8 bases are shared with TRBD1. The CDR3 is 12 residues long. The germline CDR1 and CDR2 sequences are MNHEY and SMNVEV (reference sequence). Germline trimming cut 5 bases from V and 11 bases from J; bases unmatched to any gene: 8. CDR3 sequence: CASSLGQGRKYF. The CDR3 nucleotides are TGTGCCAGCAGTCTTGGACAGGGTAGAAAGTACTTC.

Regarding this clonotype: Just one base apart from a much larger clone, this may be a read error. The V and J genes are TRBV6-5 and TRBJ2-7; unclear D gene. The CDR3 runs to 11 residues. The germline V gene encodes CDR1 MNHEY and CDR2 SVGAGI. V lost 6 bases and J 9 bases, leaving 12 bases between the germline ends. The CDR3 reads CASRGQAAQYF. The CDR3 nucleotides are TGTGCCAGCAGGGGTCAGGCCGCGCAGTACTTC.

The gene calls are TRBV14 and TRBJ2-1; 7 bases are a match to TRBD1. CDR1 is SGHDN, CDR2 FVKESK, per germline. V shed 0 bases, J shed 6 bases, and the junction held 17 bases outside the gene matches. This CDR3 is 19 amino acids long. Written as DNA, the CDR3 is TGTGCCAGCAGCCAAGATGTTCATTCAGGGGGTGCGTTCAGCAATGAGCAGTTCTTC. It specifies CASSQDVHSGGAFSNEQFF.

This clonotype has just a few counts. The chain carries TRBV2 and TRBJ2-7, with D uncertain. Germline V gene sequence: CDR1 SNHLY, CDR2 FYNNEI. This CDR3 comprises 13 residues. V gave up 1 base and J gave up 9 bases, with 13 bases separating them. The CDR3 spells CASSEETRLRQYF. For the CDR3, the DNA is TGTGCCAGCAGTGAAGAAACGCGTTTACGGCAGTACTTC.

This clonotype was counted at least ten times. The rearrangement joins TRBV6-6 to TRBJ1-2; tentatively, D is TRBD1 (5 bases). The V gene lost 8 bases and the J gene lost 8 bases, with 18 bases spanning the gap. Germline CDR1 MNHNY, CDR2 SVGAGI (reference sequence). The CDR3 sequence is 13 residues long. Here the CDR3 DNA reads TGTGCCAGCCTATTGACAGCGGATGGAGGCTACACCTTC. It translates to CASLLTADGGYTF.

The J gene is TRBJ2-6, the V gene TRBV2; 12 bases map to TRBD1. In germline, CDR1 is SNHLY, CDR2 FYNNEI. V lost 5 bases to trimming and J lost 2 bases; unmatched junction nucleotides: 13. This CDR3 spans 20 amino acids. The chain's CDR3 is CASSPPGQGAHRAGANVLTF. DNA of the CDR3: TGTGCCAGCAGTCCACCGGGACAGGGGGCGCATAGGGCTGGGGCCAACGTCCTGACTTTC.

The CDR3 region is CASSSHREVSYNEQFF. The CDR3 DNA follows: TGTGCCAGCAGCTCTCACAGGGAAGTGTCCTACAATGAGCAGTTCTTC. This rearrangement joins TRBV7-2 to TRBJ2-1; D is perhaps TRBD1 (6 bases). Trimming stripped 4 bases from V and 1 base from J, with 14 bases between. This CDR3 comprises 16 residues. CDR1 SGHTA and CDR2 FQGNSA come from the germline V gene.

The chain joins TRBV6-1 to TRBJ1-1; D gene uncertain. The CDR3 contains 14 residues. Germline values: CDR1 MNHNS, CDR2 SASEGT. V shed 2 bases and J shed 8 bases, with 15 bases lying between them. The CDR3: CASSEILGGREAFF. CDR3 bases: TGTGCCAGCAGTGAAATTTTAGGCGGCCGGGAAGCTTTCTTT.

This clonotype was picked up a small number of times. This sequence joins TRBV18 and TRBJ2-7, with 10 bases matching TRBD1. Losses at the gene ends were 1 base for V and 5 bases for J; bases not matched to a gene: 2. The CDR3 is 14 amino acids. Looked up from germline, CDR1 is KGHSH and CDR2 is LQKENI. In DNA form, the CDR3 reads TGTGCCAGCTCACCACAGACAGGGGGCGACGAGCAGTACTTC. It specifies CASSPQTGGDEQYF.

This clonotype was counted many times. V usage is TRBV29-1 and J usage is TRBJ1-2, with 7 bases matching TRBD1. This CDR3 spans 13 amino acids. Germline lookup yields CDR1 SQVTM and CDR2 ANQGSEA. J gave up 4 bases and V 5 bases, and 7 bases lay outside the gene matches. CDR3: CSVNRGGIYGYTF. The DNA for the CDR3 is TGCAGCGTTAACAGGGGAGGTATCTATGGCTACACCTTC.

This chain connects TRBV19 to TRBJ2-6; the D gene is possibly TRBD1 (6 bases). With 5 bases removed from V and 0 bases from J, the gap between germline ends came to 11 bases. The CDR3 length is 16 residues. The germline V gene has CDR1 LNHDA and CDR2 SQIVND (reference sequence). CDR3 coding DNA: TGTGCCAGTAGTGACAGGACCATCTCTGGGGCCAACGTCCTGACTTTC. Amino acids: CASSDRTISGANVLTF.

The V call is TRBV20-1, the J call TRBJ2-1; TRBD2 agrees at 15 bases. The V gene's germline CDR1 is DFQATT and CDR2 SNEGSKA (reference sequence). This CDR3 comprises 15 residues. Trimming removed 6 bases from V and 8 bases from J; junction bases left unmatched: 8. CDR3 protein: CSAKTGTSGRYEQFF. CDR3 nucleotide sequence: TGCAGTGCCAAAACCGGGACTAGCGGGAGGTATGAGCAGTTCTTC.

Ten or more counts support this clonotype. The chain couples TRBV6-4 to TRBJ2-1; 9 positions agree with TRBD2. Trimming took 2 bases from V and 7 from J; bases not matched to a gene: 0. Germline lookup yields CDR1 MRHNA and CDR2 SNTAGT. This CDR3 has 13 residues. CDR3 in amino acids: CASSDLAGNEQFF. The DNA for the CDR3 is TGTGCCAGCAGTGACCTAGCGGGGAATGAGCAGTTCTTC.

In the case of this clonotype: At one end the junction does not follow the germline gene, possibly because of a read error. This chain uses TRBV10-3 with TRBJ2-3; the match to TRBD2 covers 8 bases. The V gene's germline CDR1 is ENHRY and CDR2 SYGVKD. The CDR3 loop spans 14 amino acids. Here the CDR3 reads CATSSGGPTDTQYF. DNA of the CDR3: TGTGCCACCAGTTCGGGGGGGCCCACAGATACGCAGTATTTT.

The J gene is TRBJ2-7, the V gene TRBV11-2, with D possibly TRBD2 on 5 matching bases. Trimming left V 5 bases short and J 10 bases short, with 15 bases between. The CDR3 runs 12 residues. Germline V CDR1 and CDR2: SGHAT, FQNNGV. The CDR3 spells CASSPMTGLQYF. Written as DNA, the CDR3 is TGTGCCAGCAGCCCAATGACTGGACTTCAGTACTTC.

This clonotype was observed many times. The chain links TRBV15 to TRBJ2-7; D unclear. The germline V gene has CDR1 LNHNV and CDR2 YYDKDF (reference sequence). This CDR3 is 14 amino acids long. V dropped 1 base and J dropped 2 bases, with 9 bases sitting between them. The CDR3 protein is CATSRGPRAYEQYF. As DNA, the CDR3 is TGTGCCACCAGCAGAGGACCCAGAGCCTACGAGCAGTACTTC.

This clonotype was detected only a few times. In DNA, the CDR3 is TGTGCCAGCAGCAATGACCGGATGGGCACTGAAGCTTTCTTT. Its translation is CASSNDRMGTEAFF. The rearrangement joins TRBV7-9 to TRBJ1-1; D is unclear. V was clipped by 5 bases and J by 4 bases, with 14 bases between them. This CDR3 comprises 14 residues. Germline loops: CDR1 SEHNR, CDR2 FQNEAQ (reference sequence).

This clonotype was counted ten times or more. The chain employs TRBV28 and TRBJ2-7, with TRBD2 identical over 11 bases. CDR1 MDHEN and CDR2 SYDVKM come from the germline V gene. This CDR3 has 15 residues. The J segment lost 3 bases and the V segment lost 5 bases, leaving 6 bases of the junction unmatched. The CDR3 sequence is CASSEDLAGGYEQYF. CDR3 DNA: TGTGCCAGCAGTGAGGATCTAGCGGGGGGCTACGAGCAGTACTTC.

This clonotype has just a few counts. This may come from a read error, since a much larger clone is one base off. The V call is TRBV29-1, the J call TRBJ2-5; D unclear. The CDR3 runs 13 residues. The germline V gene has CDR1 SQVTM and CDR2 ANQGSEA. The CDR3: CSAITPEQEAQYF. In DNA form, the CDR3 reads TGCAGCGCAATCACCCCCGAACAAGAGGCCCAGTACTTC.